What follows is one T cell receptor (beta chain) and its context. Which antigen it targets is not known. Base qualities were left out, and no much larger clone turns up one base away. V is clipped by 6 bases and J by 3 bases, and the sequence between their germline boundaries is 27 bases long. There are 19 amino acids in the CDR3, from cysteine to phenylalanine inclusive. Only the CDR3 part of the read is kept: 57 bases, read in frame from the first base. Based on the germline V gene (reference sequence), the CDR1 and CDR2 sequences are MNHEY and SMNVEV. Read against the paper, the sample's treatment or condition label means: allogeneic hematopoietic cell transplantation with graft depleted of TCRalphabeta T cells and CD19 B cells. TCRalphabeta/CD19-depleted allogeneic hematopoietic cell grafts were given to the transplant recipients, all of whom were children. To prepare the library, PCR was applied. TCRdb records Illumina HiSeq 2500 as the sequencer. TCR libraries were prepared with molecular barcoding, using unique molecular identifiers to normalize TCRbeta repertoire quantification. TCRdb reprocessed the public reads (quality trimming at Q25 with fastp, clone calling with MiXCR) and kept in-frame beta chains. Each entry is one CDR3 protein sequence, shown with its most common DNA and genes. This sample comprises some 290,000 distinct CDR3 sequences, around 25% of them detected only once. 9.5% to 13% of the sample goes to the ten largest clones.

These data belong to a study of T-cell reconstitution after alpha-beta-depleted transplantation in children (dated by TCRdb to 2016 to 2017). Describing the broader study: The study quantitatively tracked T-cell immune reconstitution after TCRalphabeta/CD19-depleted allogeneic hematopoietic cell transplantation in children using TCR repertoire profiling. General study outcomes and caveats: Apparently early alphabetaT-cell count recovery about two months after transplant reportedly relied on only several hundred rapidly expanded clones derived from non-depleted graft cells. Over subsequent months, a decline in hyperexpanded clone frequencies was noted, and after one year, T-cell counts and TCRbeta diversity were mostly ascribed to newly produced T cells. In some patients, the high TCRbeta diversity seen at day 60 was put down to recipient T cells and intrathymic progenitors that had survived conditioning.

Sequencing used PBMCs, mostly from graft donor cells, obtained 180 days after TCRalphabeta/CD19-depleted stem cell transplant. This receptor was taken from a male patient aged 10-17 years who had a stem cell transplant for acute lymphoblastic leukemia, so the T cells may come from the graft donor. The chain links TRBV27 with TRBJ2-4; the D call is possibly TRBD1 or TRBD2, each sharing 5 bases. CDR3 loop: CASSQRGRRLSTGKNIQYF. The DNA is TGTGCCAGCAGCCAACGGGGACGGAGACTCTCTACTGGCAAAAACATTCAGTACTTC.